This is a list of T cell receptor beta chains from one sample in a study of CD4 T cells in relation to SARS-CoV-2 and coronaviruses. Sequencing used immunoSEQ multiplex PCR; TCRdb keeps in-frame clones, though not all of them. Among over 15,000 clones listed, about 80% were seen once. These receptors' targets are unknown. Input material: CD4+ T cells from PBMCs, cultured in vitro. The receptors here all came from a human donor in good health. Both conserved end residues are part of each CDR3. The D gene is left open where the match is weak. The size entry is marked missing in some rows and otherwise reads once, few, many or a size class.

clone_size j_call d_call v_call cdr3_aa cdr3_nt
. TRBJ2-1 . TRBV11-3 CASSLVAGSYNEQFF TGTGCCAGCAGCTTAGTGGCAGGGTCCTACAATGAGCAGTTCTTC
. TRBJ2-3 TRBD1 TRBV5-5 CASNIDRGLGTDTQYF TGTGCCAGCAATATCGACAGGGGGTTAGGCACAGATACGCAGTATTTT
. TRBJ2-5 TRBD2 TRBV7-7 CASSLVGSGAQETQYF TGTGCCAGCAGCTTGGTGGGTAGCGGGGCCCAAGAGACCCAGTACTTC
. TRBJ1-6 . TRBV6-5 CASSYWGPASGSPLHF TGTGCCAGCAGTTACTGGGGGCCTGCGAGCGGTTCACCCCTCCACTTT
. TRBJ1-2 . TRBV30 CAWSVGHYGYTF TGTGCCTGGAGTGTAGGGCACTATGGCTACACCTTC
. TRBJ2-1 . TRBV4-1 CASSQVLKTGDREDNEQFF TGCGCCAGCAGCCAAGTTCTAAAGACAGGTGACAGGGAGGACAATGAGCAGTTCTTC
. TRBJ2-5 . TRBV16 CASSRTYVGGETQYF TGTGCCAGCAGCCGAACCTATGTCGGGGGCGAGACCCAGTACTTC
. TRBJ1-2 . TRBV7-2 CASSLDGVEARGYTF TGTGCCAGCAGCTTAGACGGGGTGGAGGCTCGAGGCTACACCTTC
few TRBJ2-7 TRBD1 TRBV9 CASSPDRGEQYF TGTGCCAGCAGCCCTGACAGGGGTGAGCAGTACTTC
. TRBJ2-1 . TRBV2 CASRADSNEQFF TGTGCCAGCAGAGCGGACAGCAATGAGCAGTTCTTC
. TRBJ1-1 TRBD1 TRBV7-2 CASRSAGTGSRGGTEAFF TGTGCCAGCAGGTCCGCCGGGACAGGATCTAGGGGAGGGACTGAAGCTTTCTTT
once TRBJ2-3 . TRBV7-2 CASSEGTDTQYF TGTGCCAGCAGCGAGGGGACAGATACGCAGTATTTT
. TRBJ1-6 . TRBV7-8 CASSSHLEGSNSPLHF TGTGCCAGCAGCTCCCATTTAGAGGGGAGTAATTCACCCCTCCACTTT
. TRBJ1-2 . TRBV7-2 CASSPLAEAGGYTF TGTGCCAGCAGCCCTCTCGCGGAGGCTGGCGGCTACACCTTC
. TRBJ1-6 . TRBV5-4 CASSWPGGSPLHF TGTGCCAGCAGCTGGCCCGGTGGCTCACCCCTCCACTTT
. TRBJ2-3 TRBD2 TRBV3-1/TRBV3-2 CASSQKTSGGPPDTQYF TGTGCCAGCAGCCAAAAAACTAGCGGAGGGCCCCCAGATACGCAGTATTTT
. TRBJ1-2 . TRBV21-1 CASSKGSGKDGYTF TGTGCCAGCAGCAAAGGGTCAGGGAAGGATGGCTACACCTTC
once TRBJ2-5 . TRBV10-3 CAISESWGSSADRGGETQYF TGTGCCATCAGTGAGTCGTGGGGATCTAGCGCTGATCGTGGGGGAGAGACCCAGTACTTC
. TRBJ2-5 TRBD1 TRBV30 CAWRGQAETQYF TGTGCCTGGAGAGGACAGGCAGAGACCCAGTACTTC
. TRBJ1-1 TRBD1 TRBV5-4 CASSLLQGETEAFF TGTGCCAGCAGCTTGTTACAGGGGGAAACTGAAGCTTTCTTT
. TRBJ1-4 . TRBV5-4 CASSLQGHEKLFF TGTGCCAGCAGCCTGCAGGGTCATGAAAAACTGTTTTTT
. TRBJ2-7 TRBD2 TRBV7-2 CASSPRLAAYEQYF TGTGCCAGCAGCCCCCGACTAGCGGCATACGAGCAGTACTTC
. TRBJ1-5 . TRBV3-1/TRBV3-2 CASSQSFQPQHF TGTGCCAGCAGCCAATCGTTTCAGCCCCAGCATTTT
. TRBJ2-2 TRBD1 TRBV5-5 CASSTGTALRTGELFF TGTGCCAGCAGCACCGGGACAGCCCTTAGGACCGGGGAGCTGTTTTTT
. TRBJ2-1 . TRBV2 CASKNFGEYNEQFF TGTGCCAGCAAAAATTTTGGGGAGTACAATGAGCAGTTCTTC
. TRBJ1-2 TRBD1 TRBV6-6 CASYLGTGVGYTF TGTGCCAGCTACTTAGGGACAGGGGTTGGCTACACCTTC
few TRBJ2-7 TRBD1 TRBV12-3/TRBV12-4 CASGTGERNEQYF TGTGCCAGCGGGACAGGGGAAAGGAACGAGCAGTACTTC
. TRBJ1-6 . TRBV19 CASSRARDSPLHF TGTGCCAGTAGTCGGGCAAGGGATTCACCCCTCCACTTT
. TRBJ2-2 . TRBV2 CASKLTENTGELFF TGTGCCAGCAAACTGACAGAAAACACCGGGGAGCTGTTTTTT
. TRBJ1-4 TRBD1 TRBV10-3 CAISETGVNEKLFF TGTGCCATCAGTGAGACAGGGGTGAATGAAAAACTGTTTTTT
few TRBJ2-7 . TRBV12-3/TRBV12-4 CASSLKVADEQYF TGTGCCAGCAGTTTAAAGGTGGCGGACGAGCAGTACTTC
few TRBJ2-2 . TRBV28 CASSHREPGELFF TGTGCCAGCAGCCACCGTGAACCCGGGGAGCTGTTTTTT
. TRBJ1-3 . TRBV10-3 CAARQTSSGNTIYF TGTGCCGCGCGACAGACCAGCTCTGGAAACACCATATATTTT
. TRBJ2-3 . TRBV21-1 CASSTWGFRLAGEDTQYF TGTGCCAGCAGCACGTGGGGCTTCAGACTAGCGGGGGAAGATACGCAGTATTTT
. TRBJ1-2 TRBD1 TRBV6-2/TRBV6-3 CASSYGQGVLYGYTF TGTGCCAGCAGTTACGGCCAGGGGGTCCTCTATGGCTACACCTTC
. TRBJ2-3 . TRBV7-9 CASSLQMLAPQTDTDTQYF TGTGCCAGCAGCTTACAGATGCTAGCGCCGCAGACCGACACAGATACGCAGTATTTT
. TRBJ1-5 . TRBV27 CASSLVGSNQPQHF TGTGCCAGCAGTTTAGTGGGGTCCAATCAGCCCCAGCATTTT
. TRBJ2-2 . TRBV5-1 CASSLFGWSGELFF TGCGCCAGCAGCTTGTTCGGTTGGTCCGGGGAGCTGTTTTTT
. TRBJ1-5 . TRBV19 CASSISFRQPQHF TGTGCCAGTAGTATAAGTTTTCGGCAGCCCCAGCATTTT
once TRBJ1-2 TRBD1 TRBV5-1 CASSLERGRPGYGYTF TGCGCCAGCAGCTTGGAAAGGGGGCGCCCAGGCTATGGCTACACCTTC
. TRBJ2-1 . TRBV5-1 CASSLQHPEQFF TGCGCCAGCAGCTTACAGCACCCTGAGCAGTTCTTC
. TRBJ2-1 . TRBV5-5 CASSLVLSYNEQFF TGTGCCAGCAGCTTGGTACTGTCCTACAATGAGCAGTTCTTC
. TRBJ1-2 TRBD1 TRBV2 CASRRTGYGYTF TGTGCCAGCAGGCGGACAGGATACGGCTACACCTTC
. TRBJ1-1 . TRBV5-1 CASTLDSGGQAFF TGCGCCAGCACCCTCGACTCGGGGGGCCAAGCTTTCTTT
. TRBJ2-7 TRBD1 TRBV6-5 CASTTGTGGREQYF TGTGCCAGCACCACCGGGACAGGGGGTAGGGAGCAGTACTTC
once TRBJ1-3 . TRBV7-2 CASSTGFSGNTIYF TGTGCCAGCAGTACCGGGTTCTCTGGAAACACCATATATTTT
. TRBJ2-3 TRBD2 TRBV7-2 CASRYSGGASDTQYF TGTGCCAGCAGATATAGCGGGGGGGCCTCAGATACGCAGTATTTT
. TRBJ1-4 TRBD1 TRBV29-1 CSVGTGAEKLFF TGCAGCGTTGGGACAGGGGCTGAAAAACTGTTTTTT
. TRBJ2-1 . TRBV9 CASSGGVSEYNEQFF TGTGCCAGCAGCGGCGGCGTTAGCGAATACAATGAGCAGTTCTTC
. TRBJ1-3 TRBD1 TRBV7-6 CASSPTGAVISGNTIYF TGTGCCAGCAGCCCGACAGGGGCGGTGATCTCTGGAAACACCATATATTTT